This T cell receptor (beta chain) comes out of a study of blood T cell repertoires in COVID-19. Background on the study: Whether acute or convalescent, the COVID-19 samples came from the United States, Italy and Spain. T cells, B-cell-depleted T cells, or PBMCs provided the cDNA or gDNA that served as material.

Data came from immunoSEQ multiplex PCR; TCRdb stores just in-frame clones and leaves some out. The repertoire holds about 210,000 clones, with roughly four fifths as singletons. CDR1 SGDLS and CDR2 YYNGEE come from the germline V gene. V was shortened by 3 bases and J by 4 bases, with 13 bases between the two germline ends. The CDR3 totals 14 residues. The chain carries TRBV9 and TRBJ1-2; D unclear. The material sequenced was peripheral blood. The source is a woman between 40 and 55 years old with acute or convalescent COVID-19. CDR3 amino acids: CASSADLVGYGYTF. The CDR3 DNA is TGTGCCAGCAGCGCCGACCTAGTGGGCTATGGCTACACCTTC.